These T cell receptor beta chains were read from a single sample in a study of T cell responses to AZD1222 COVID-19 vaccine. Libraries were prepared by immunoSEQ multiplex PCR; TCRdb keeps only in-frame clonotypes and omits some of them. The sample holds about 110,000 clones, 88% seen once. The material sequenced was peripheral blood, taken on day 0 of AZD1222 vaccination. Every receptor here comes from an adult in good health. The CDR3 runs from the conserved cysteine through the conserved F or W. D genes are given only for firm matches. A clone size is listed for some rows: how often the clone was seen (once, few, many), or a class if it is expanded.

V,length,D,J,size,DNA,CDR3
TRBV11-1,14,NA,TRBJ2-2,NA,TGTGCCAGCAGAGAAGGGTTGGTCACCGGGGAGCTGTTTTTT,CASREGLVTGELFF
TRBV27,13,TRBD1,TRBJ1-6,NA,TGTGCCACCGGGGGACAGGGTGGATCACCCCTCCACTTT,CATGGQGGSPLHF
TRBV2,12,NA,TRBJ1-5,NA,TGTGCCAGCAGTGAAGACTATCAGCCCCAGCATTTT,CASSEDYQPQHF
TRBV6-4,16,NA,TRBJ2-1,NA,TGTGCCAGCAGTGACGGGGGCAGTCCTTCCTACAATGAGCAGTTCTTC,CASSDGGSPSYNEQFF
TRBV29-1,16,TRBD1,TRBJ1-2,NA,TGCAGCGTTGAAGGGGCAGGGGGCCTATATGGATATGGCTACACCTTC,CSVEGAGGLYGYGYTF
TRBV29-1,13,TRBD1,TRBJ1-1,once,TGCAGCGTGTCTACAGGGGGACTCAATGAAGCTTTCTTT,CSVSTGGLNEAFF
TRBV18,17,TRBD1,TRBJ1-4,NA,TGTGCCAGCTCACCGATTACAACGACAGGGTGGGATGAAAAACTGTTTTTT,CASSPITTTGWDEKLFF
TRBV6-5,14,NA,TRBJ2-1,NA,TGTGCCAGCAGCAAGGTTAGCGGCGACAATGAGCAGTTCTTC,CASSKVSGDNEQFF
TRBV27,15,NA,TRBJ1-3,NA,TGTGCCAGCAGTTTATCGGGGCTAACTGGAAACACCATATATTTT,CASSLSGLTGNTIYF
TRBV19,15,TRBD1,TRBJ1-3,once,TGTGCCAGTAGTGCGCCGGGACAGGGGACAAACACCATATATTTT,CASSAPGQGTNTIYF
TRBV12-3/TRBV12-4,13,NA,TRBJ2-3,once,TGTGCCAGCACCCCCATTGGCATGGATACGCAGTATTTT,CASTPIGMDTQYF
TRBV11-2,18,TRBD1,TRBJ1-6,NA,TGTGCCAGCAGCTCGATGGCTTGGGCAGGGGGATATGGTTCACCCCTCCACTTT,CASSSMAWAGGYGSPLHF
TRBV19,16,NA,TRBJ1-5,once,TGTGCCAGTAGTACCCAGGACAGACTTAGCAATCAGCCCCAGCATTTT,CASSTQDRLSNQPQHF
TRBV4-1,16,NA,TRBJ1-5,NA,TGCGCCAGCAGCCAGGACGGAGGGCTAGGGCATCAGCCCCAGCATTTT,CASSQDGGLGHQPQHF
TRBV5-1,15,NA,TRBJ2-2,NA,TGCGCCAGCAGCTGGACAGTAAAAGACACCGGGGAGCTGTTTTTT,CASSWTVKDTGELFF
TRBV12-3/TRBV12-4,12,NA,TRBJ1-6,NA,TGTGCCAGCAGTTTCGGGAATTCACCCCTCCACTTT,CASSFGNSPLHF
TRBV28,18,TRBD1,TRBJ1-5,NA,TGTGCCAGCAGTTTATACAACAGGGGGCTTGATGGCAATCAGCCCCAGCATTTT,CASSLYNRGLDGNQPQHF
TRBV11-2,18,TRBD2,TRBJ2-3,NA,TGTGCCAGCAGCTCTCAGGGATCGGGAGGGAACCCCACAGATACGCAGTATTTT,CASSSQGSGGNPTDTQYF
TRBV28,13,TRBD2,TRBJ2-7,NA,TGTGCCAGCAGTCTGACAGTCCCGGGAGGGCAGTACTTC,CASSLTVPGGQYF
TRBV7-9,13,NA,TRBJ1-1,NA,TGTGCCAGCACTTGGACGCCCAACACTGAAGCTTTCTTT,CASTWTPNTEAFF
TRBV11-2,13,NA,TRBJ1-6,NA,TGTGCCAGCAGCTTGGAGCCTAATTCACCCCTCCACTTT,CASSLEPNSPLHF
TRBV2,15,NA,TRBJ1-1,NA,TGTGCCAGCAGTGAAAACAGGCAAGCGGGGACTGAAGCTTTCTTT,CASSENRQAGTEAFF
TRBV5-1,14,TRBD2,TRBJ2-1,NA,TGCGCCAGCAGCTCCCAGTGGGGGGGCAATGAGCAGTTCTTC,CASSSQWGGNEQFF
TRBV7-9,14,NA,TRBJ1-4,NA,TGTGCCAGCAGCTTAGGACAAAAGCCCGAAAAACTGTTTTTT,CASSLGQKPEKLFF
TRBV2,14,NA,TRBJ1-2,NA,TGTGCCAGCAGCGTTTCGTATGGAGTAGGAGGCTACACCTTC,CASSVSYGVGGYTF
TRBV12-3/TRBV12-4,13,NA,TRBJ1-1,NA,TGTGCCAGCATTACGGACGGGAACACTGAAGCTTTCTTT,CASITDGNTEAFF
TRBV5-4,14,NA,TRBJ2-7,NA,TGTGCCAGCAGTCCGGCGGGCGCTAACTACGAGCAGTACTTC,CASSPAGANYEQYF
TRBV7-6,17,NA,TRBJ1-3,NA,TGTGCCAGCAGCGGTCCGGGACGGCTCTCTGTTGAAAACACCATATATTTT,CASSGPGRLSVENTIYF
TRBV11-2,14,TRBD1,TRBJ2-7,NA,TGTGCCAGCAGCTTGTCGGGACAGCCGACATCACAGTACTTC,CASSLSGQPTSQYF
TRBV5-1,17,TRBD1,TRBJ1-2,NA,TGCGCCAGCAGCTTGGGGTGGACAGGGGGATCTAACTATGGCTACACCTTC,CASSLGWTGGSNYGYTF
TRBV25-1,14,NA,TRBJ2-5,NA,TGTGCCAGCAGCGGGAGCCAACGCCAAGAGACCCAGTACTTC,CASSGSQRQETQYF
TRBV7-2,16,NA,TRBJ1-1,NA,TGTGCCAGCAGTCGGAGGTCGGGGCAGATGAACACTGAAGCTTTCTTT,CASSRRSGQMNTEAFF
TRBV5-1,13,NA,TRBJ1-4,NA,TGCGCCAGCAGCTTGGGTTCCAATGAAAAACTGTTTTTT,CASSLGSNEKLFF
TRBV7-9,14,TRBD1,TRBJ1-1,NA,TGTGCCAGCAGCCAAGGGACAGGGAACACTGAAGCTTTCTTT,CASSQGTGNTEAFF
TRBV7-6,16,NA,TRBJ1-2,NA,TGTGCCAGCAGCGCCGGACTCCCGTCGGAATACTATGGCTACACCTTC,CASSAGLPSEYYGYTF
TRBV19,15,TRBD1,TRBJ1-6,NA,TGTGCCAGTAGTCCAGGGACAGGAGGTAATTCACCCCTCCACTTT,CASSPGTGGNSPLHF
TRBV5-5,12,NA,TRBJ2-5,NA,TGTGCCAGCAGCCACTGGCAAGAGACCCAGTACTTC,CASSHWQETQYF
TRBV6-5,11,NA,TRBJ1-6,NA,TGTGCCAGCAGGTCAACAACGGCCCTCCACTTT,CASRSTTALHF
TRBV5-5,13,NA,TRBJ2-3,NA,TGTGCCAGCAGCTTGGGGCCCACAGATACGCAGTATTTT,CASSLGPTDTQYF
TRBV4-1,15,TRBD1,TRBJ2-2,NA,TGCGCCAGCAGCCAACCAGGGGGTGGTACCGGGGAGCTGTTTTTT,CASSQPGGGTGELFF
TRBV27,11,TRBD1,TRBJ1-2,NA,TGTGCCAGCAGACAGGGGTATGGCTACACCTTC,CASRQGYGYTF
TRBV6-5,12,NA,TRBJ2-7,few,TGTGCCAGCAGGGAGGGTTACCACGAGCAGTACTTC,CASREGYHEQYF
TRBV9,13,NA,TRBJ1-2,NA,TGTGCCAGCAGCAAGGACCTTTCCTATGGCTACACCTTC,CASSKDLSYGYTF
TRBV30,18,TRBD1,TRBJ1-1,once,TGTGCCTGGACCCCCCGGGGCAGGGGGAACCGAATGAACACTGAAGCTTTCTTT,CAWTPRGRGNRMNTEAFF
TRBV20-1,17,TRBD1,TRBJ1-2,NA,TGCAGTGCTAGTTTAGGAATCCCGGGACAGTTTCGTAGTGGCTACACCTTC,CSASLGIPGQFRSGYTF
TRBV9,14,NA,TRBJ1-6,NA,TGTGCCAGCAGCGTTACCCCCAGGAATTCACCCCTCCACTTT,CASSVTPRNSPLHF
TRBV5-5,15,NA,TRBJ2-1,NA,TGTGCCAGCAGGGGGGGGCCCAGCTCCTACAATGAGCAGTTCTTC,CASRGGPSSYNEQFF
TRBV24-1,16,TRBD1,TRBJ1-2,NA,TGTGCCACCAGTGACCCCGGACAGGGGGGTGACTATGGCTACACCTTC,CATSDPGQGGDYGYTF
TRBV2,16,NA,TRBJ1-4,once,TGTGCCAGCCTACAGGGAACGCTCAGGACTAATGAAAAACTGTTTTTT,CASLQGTLRTNEKLFF
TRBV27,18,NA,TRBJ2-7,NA,TGTGCCAGCAGTTTATCTACCCGGGGGACCGAATTCTCCTACGAGCAGTACTTC,CASSLSTRGTEFSYEQYF
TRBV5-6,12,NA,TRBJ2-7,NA,TGTGCCAGCAGCAGGGAACACTACGAGCAGTACTTC,CASSREHYEQYF
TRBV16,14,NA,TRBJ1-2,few,TGTGCCAGCAGCCAATCGGCATTCATCAATGGCTACACCTTC,CASSQSAFINGYTF
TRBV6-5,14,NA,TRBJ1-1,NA,TGTGCCAGCAGTCCCGGGATCATGAACACTGAAGCTTTCTTT,CASSPGIMNTEAFF
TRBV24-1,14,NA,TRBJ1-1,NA,TGTGCCACCAGCGTGGGGGGGGGAAACACTGAAGCTTTCTTT,CATSVGGGNTEAFF